Following are 27 T cell receptor beta chains from one sample sequenced in a study of blood T cells in healthy people across ages. It was with a sample-barcoded 5' primer and a J-beta primer mix that a second PCR of about 6 to 11 cycles was run. TCRdb passed the 5' RACE reads through MiXCR, listing each CDR3 protein once. Altogether around 800,000 distinct CDR3 sequences are present, about 26% being singletons, with the ten largest covering 3%. This sample was shared with a second study, whose subject was T cells of mothers and their children.

The sequencing input was blood. Receptors were obtained from a boy under 18 in good health.

The gene calls are TRBV2 and TRBJ1-1; D is unclear. Between the trimmed V and J ends, which lost 2 bases and 3 bases, there was a span of 13 bases. The CDR3 loop spans 15 amino acids. The germline V gene encodes CDR1 SNHLY and CDR2 FYNNEI. DNA for the CDR3: TGTGCCAGCAGTGAAAGGACTGGGCCGGACACTGAAGCTTTCTTT. Its protein is CASSERTGPDTEAFF. The full variable domain, in which reference TRBV2 and TRBJ1-1 provide the parts outside the CDR3, is EPEVTQTPSHQVTQMGQEVILRCVPISNHLYFYWYRQILGQKVEFLVSFYNNEISEKSEIFDDQFSVERPDGSNFTLKIRSTKLEDSAMYFCASSERTGPDTEAFFGQGTRLTVV.

The table lists this clonotype with a few counts. This chain uses TRBV24-1 with TRBJ2-2; D is perhaps TRBD1 or TRBD2 (5 bases each). The CDR3 is 14 amino acids. V lost 5 bases, J lost 6 bases, and 12 bases lay in between. Germline-derived CDR1 and CDR2 are KGHDR and SFDVKD. The CDR3 is CATSGRESSGELFF. The CDR3 DNA follows: TGTGCCACCAGTGGCAGGGAGAGTTCCGGGGAGCTGTTTTTT.

In its sample, this clonotype was seen a few times. The chain combines TRBV3-1 with TRBJ1-2; no clear D gene. The CDR3 contains 14 residues. Germline V gene sequence: CDR1 LGHDT, CDR2 YNNKEL (reference sequence). V was clipped by 3 bases and J by 3 bases, with 11 bases between them. The CDR3 loop is CASSHGRSYYGYTF. In nucleotides, the CDR3 is TGTGCCAGCAGCCATGGCAGGTCTTACTATGGCTACACCTTC.

This clonotype was detected only a few times. CDR3: CSARGQRGPYNEQFF. The CDR3 DNA reads as TGCAGTGCTAGGGGGCAGCGGGGGCCCTACAATGAGCAGTTCTTC. The chain has TRBV20-1 and TRBJ2-1, with TRBD2 matching 8 bases. The junction had 6 bases not matched to a gene; V was cut back by 3 bases and J by 2 bases. The CDR3 has 15 residues. CDR1 is DFQATT and CDR2 is SNEGSKA in the germline V gene (reference sequence).

This chain links TRBV28 with TRBJ2-5; possibly TRBD2 for D (5 bases). The DNA end is a closer match to TRBJ2-1, so the J assignment may be wrong. The CDR3 is 13 amino acids. Germline CDR1 reads MDHEN; CDR2 reads SYDVKM. CDR3 sequence (DNA): TGTGCCAGCAGTTTTCGTCTGGCGGGTGAGCAGTTCTTC. Residues: CASSFRLAGEQFF.

The V call is TRBV4-1, the J call TRBJ2-2, with unresolved D. CDR3 length equals 13 residues. Germline V CDR1 and CDR2: MGHRA, YSYEKL. V was pared by 1 base and J by 6 bases, with 6 bases between. The CDR3 protein is CASSQALSGELFF. The CDR3 bases are TGCGCCAGCAGCCAAGCCCTATCCGGGGAGCTGTTTTTT.

This clonotype turned up a few times. V gene TRBV13 combines with J gene TRBJ2-1; possible D gene TRBD1, 5 bases. The CDR3 consists of 13 residues. Germline CDR1 and CDR2: PRHDT and FYEKMQ (reference sequence). Trimming cost V 1 base and J 9 bases, with 10 bases left between them. DNA of the CDR3: TGTGCCAGCAGCTTAGTACAGGCGAGTGAGCAGTTCTTC. It yields the protein CASSLVQASEQFF.

This clonotype was observed a handful of times. The rearrangement uses TRBV7-9 and TRBJ1-1; D is uncertain. Trimming shortened V by 2 bases and J by 1 base, and 8 bases separated the two germline ends. The CDR3 runs to 14 residues. The germline CDR1 and CDR2 sequences are SEHNR and FQNEAQ (reference sequence). The CDR3 region is CASSLMSENTEAFF. DNA of the CDR3: TGTGCCAGCAGCTTAATGTCCGAGAACACTGAAGCTTTCTTT.

V and J are TRBV4-1 and TRBJ2-2; D not resolved. The germline CDR1 and CDR2 sequences are MGHRA and YSYEKL. Trimming removed 0 bases at V and 4 bases at J, with 3 bases between. CDR3 length: 13 amino acids. Here the CDR3 reads CASSQELTGELFF. CDR3 coding DNA: TGCGCCAGCAGCCAAGAACTCACCGGGGAGCTGTTTTTT.

This rearrangement joins TRBV13 to TRBJ2-5, with 8 bases lining up with TRBD1. Gene TRBJ2-7 matches the end of the DNA better, so the J call may be wrong. This CDR3 is 14 amino acids long. Germline V gives CDR1 PRHDT, CDR2 FYEKMQ (reference sequence). The CDR3 protein is CASSSPDRGHEQYF. CDR3 coding DNA: TGTGCCAGCAGCTCTCCCGACAGGGGCCACGAGCAGTACTTC.

To note about this clonotype: The germline gene is not matched at one end of the junction; a read error may be the cause. The genes are TRBV12-3 or TRBV12-4 and TRBJ2-5; a weak D match, TRBD1 (5 bases). The CDR3 is made up of 11 amino acids. CDR3 coding DNA: TGTGTCAGCAGGGCCCAAGAGACCCAGTACTTC. Its translation: CVSRAQETQYF.

This clonotype has only a few counts. The chain links TRBV30 to TRBJ1-2; no clear D gene. V was cut by 3 bases and J by 5 bases, with 10 bases left in between. CDR1 is GTSNPN and CDR2 is SVGIG in the germline V gene (reference sequence). The CDR3 is 12 residues long. The CDR3 nucleotides are TGTGCCTGGAGACCGTGGGGTTATGGCTACACCTTC. Its translation: CAWRPWGYGYTF.

The V and J genes are TRBV3-1 and TRBJ2-4; D uncertain. This CDR3 has 14 residues. Germline values: CDR1 LGHDT, CDR2 YNNKEL (reference sequence). V was pared by 0 bases and J by 7 bases, with 10 bases between. The CDR3 nucleotides are TGTGCCAGCAGCCAAGATTCGGGCGTCAACATTCAGTACTTC. This gives the protein CASSQDSGVNIQYF.

This sequence joins TRBV20-1 and TRBJ2-4; no reliable D call. There are 14 residues in the CDR3. V lost 3 bases and J 2 bases, leaving 11 bases between the germline ends. The germline V gene encodes CDR1 DFQATT and CDR2 SNEGSKA (reference sequence). CDR3 in DNA: TGCAGTGCTAGGTTTCCCACGACCAAAAACATTCAGTACTTC. As protein: CSARFPTTKNIQYF.

The chain is built from TRBV30 and TRBJ2-7; a weak D match, TRBD1 (8 bases). The CDR3 is 15 amino acids. CDR1 and CDR2 (germline): GTSNPN, SVGIG (reference sequence). Trimming left V 0 bases short and J 0 bases short, with 12 bases between. The CDR3 bases are TGTGCCTGGAGTGTAAACAGGGGGGGCTCCTACGAGCAGTACTTC. Translation gives CAWSVNRGGSYEQYF. Together with reference TRBV30 and TRBJ2-7, the CDR3 gives the full variable domain: SQTIHQWPATLVQPVGSPLSLECTVEGTSNPNLYWYRQAAGRGLQLLFYSVGIGQISSEVPQNLSASRPQDRQFILSSKKLLLSDSGFYLCAWSVNRGGSYEQYFGPGTRLTVT.

The chain employs TRBV12-5 and TRBJ2-1; 7 bases line up with TRBD1. The better agreement between TRBJ2-7 and the DNA end casts doubt on the J call. Germline CDR1 reads LGHNT; CDR2 reads FRNRAP. The CDR3 consists of 15 residues. CDR3 sequence: CASGLTGEFLGEQYF. The CDR3 DNA reads as TGTGCTAGTGGTTTGACAGGGGAATTTCTTGGCGAGCAGTACTTC.

This clonotype occurred a few times. J is TRBJ2-5 and V is TRBV3-1; the D call may be TRBD1 or TRBD2 (5 bases each). Trimming left V 0 bases short and J 7 bases short, with 12 bases between. Germline V gene data show CDR1 as LGHDT and CDR2 as YNNKEL (reference sequence). CDR3 length equals 14 residues. The CDR3 sequence is CASSQDVGGGTQYF. CDR3 sequence (DNA): TGTGCCAGCAGCCAAGATGTCGGTGGGGGGACCCAGTACTTC.

The gene calls are TRBV9 and TRBJ2-5; D ambiguous. The germline gives CDR1 SGDLS, CDR2 YYNGEE. This CDR3 has 14 amino acids. The ends were cut back, 0 bases at V and 5 bases at J, with 11 bases in the middle. The CDR3 nucleotides are TGTGCCAGCAGCGTAGCTAGTGAGTGGGAGACCCAGTACTTC. Translating gives CASSVASEWETQYF.

The J gene is TRBJ2-5, the V gene TRBV9; possible D gene TRBD2, 6 bases. The V and J ends lost 0 bases and 0 bases respectively, with 6 bases between them. Germline CDR1 and CDR2: SGDLS and YYNGEE. The CDR3 sequence is 14 residues long. CDR3 sequence reads: CASSVGDYQETQYF. Written as DNA, the CDR3 is TGTGCCAGCAGCGTAGGGGACTACCAAGAGACCCAGTACTTC. The variable domain in full, completed from reference TRBV9 and TRBJ2-5, reads DSGVTQTPKHLITATGQRVTLRCSPRSGDLSVYWYQQSLDQGLQFLIQYYNGEERAKGNILERFSAQQFPDLHSELNLSSLELGDSALYFCASSVGDYQETQYFGPGTRLLVL.

The table lists this clonotype with a few counts. The chain couples TRBV15 to TRBJ1-2, with unresolved D. Deletions cut 0 bases from V and 4 bases from J, with 3 bases between. CDR3 length: 12 amino acids. Germline loops: CDR1 LNHNV, CDR2 YYDKDF (reference sequence). Here the CDR3 reads CATSRDRYGYTF. The CDR3 nucleotides read TGTGCCACCAGCAGAGACCGCTATGGCTACACCTTC.

In its sample, this clonotype was seen a few times. The chain carries TRBV20-1 and TRBJ2-3, with a weak D call TRBD2 (5 bases). The CDR3 consists of 13 residues. Trimming cost V 8 bases and J 2 bases, with 14 bases left between them. The germline V gene has CDR1 DFQATT and CDR2 SNEGSKA (reference sequence). The DNA for the CDR3 is TGCAGTCTCAACCGGGGATCCACAGATACGCAGTATTTT. Protein product: CSLNRGSTDTQYF.

This clonotype appeared a few times. This chain links TRBV7-9 with TRBJ1-4, with D possibly TRBD1 on 6 matching bases. The germline V gene has CDR1 SEHNR and CDR2 FQNEAQ (reference sequence). This CDR3 is built from 15 residues. Trimming cost V 5 bases and J 8 bases, with 18 bases left between them. CDR3: CASSAYIRGGEKLFF. The CDR3 DNA reads TGTGCCAGCAGCGCGTACATACGGGGGGGCGAAAAACTGTTTTTT.

This clonotype was recorded a few times. This chain joins TRBV6-1 and TRBJ1-3, with D maybe TRBD1 (6 bases). The CDR3 loop spans 15 amino acids. V was clipped by 8 bases and J by 0 bases, with 14 bases between them. Per germline, CDR1 MNHNS and CDR2 SASEGT. The CDR3 sequence is CASARQASSGNTIYF. CDR3 sequence (DNA): TGTGCCAGCGCTCGACAGGCCAGCTCTGGAAACACCATATATTTT.

The chain employs TRBV11-2 and TRBJ1-1; 7 positions agree with TRBD1. Germline V gene sequence: CDR1 SGHAT, CDR2 FQNNGV. The CDR3 spans 16 residues. V was pared by 0 bases and J by 1 base, with 5 bases of the junction left unmatched. CDR3 amino acids: CASSLEGDSSNTEAFF. CDR3 nucleotides: TGTGCCAGCAGCTTAGAGGGGGACAGCTCGAACACTGAAGCTTTCTTT.

This clonotype was recorded a few times. The chain joins TRBV18 to TRBJ2-5; 10 bases align to TRBD1. The CDR3 runs to 14 residues. J gave up 3 bases and V 4 bases, and 2 bases lay outside the gene matches. Per the germline V gene, CDR1 is KGHSH and CDR2 is LQKENI. The CDR3 protein is CASSRGTGEETQYF. DNA of the CDR3: TGTGCCAGCTCACGGGGGACAGGGGAAGAGACCCAGTACTTC.

The chain carries TRBV7-9 and TRBJ1-6; D is perhaps TRBD1 (6 bases). CDR3 length: 15 residues. Trimming took off 5 bases at V and 7 bases at J, with 15 bases between the two ends. Per the germline V gene, CDR1 is SEHNR and CDR2 is FQNEAQ (reference sequence). CDR3 bases: TGTGCCAGCAGCCAAACCGGGACAAGCAATTCACCCCTCCACTTT. Amino acids: CASSQTGTSNSPLHF. The full variable domain, in which reference TRBV7-9 and TRBJ1-6 provide the parts outside the CDR3, is DTGVSQNPRHKITKRGQNVTFRCDPISEHNRLYWYRQTLGQGPEFLTYFQNEAQLEKSRLLSDRFSAERPKGSFSTLEIQRTEQGDSAMYLCASSQTGTSNSPLHFGNGTRLTVT.

This clonotype was counted a few times. The chain recombines TRBV6-5 with TRBJ2-5; no definite D call. Germline loops: CDR1 MNHEY, CDR2 SVGAGI. The V and J ends lost 8 bases and 5 bases respectively, with 9 bases between them. This CDR3 has 11 amino acids. The DNA of the CDR3 is TGTGCCAGCGCCGATGGGGAGACCCAGTACTTC. Translated: CASADGETQYF.